The T cell receptor (beta chain) under discussion was sequenced for a study of CD8+ T cells in alopecia areata. In the study overall: Roughly 6-10-week-old female C3H/HeJ mice were grafted with skin from spontaneously alopecic approximately 6-12-month-old C3H/HeJ graft donors. Study-wide points: Mice showed clearer TCR sharing than patients did, a gap that was possibly HLA-related. Normal skin's resident alphabeta T cells are also sequenced in scalp samples.

As for this clone: No antigen is known for it. These gene names are mouse names.

Isolated RNA was reverse transcribed into cDNA used as the sequencing template. Sequencing used immunoSEQ multiplex PCR; TCRdb keeps in-frame clones, though not all of them. This record lists some 120,000 clones, none seen once only, and the top ten clones contain 15% to 20%. Input material: lesional skin. This sequence was found in a C3H/HeJ mouse with alopecia areata. The strain bears MHC haplotype H2-k.

The covered CDR3 bases are TGTGCCAGCGGTGATCACAGGGGTGACGAA. This gives the protein CASGDHRGDE. The CDR3 reads in full as CASGDHRGDERLFF. The chain uses TRBV13-2 and TRBJ1-4, with 7 nucleotides matching TRBD1. The CDR3 extends 4 residues past the end of the read, so its final part is completed from the germline J gene. The V and J ends lost 1 base and 6 bases, in that order; junction bases with no gene match: 3. The CDR3 contains 14 residues. Per germline, CDR1 NNHNN and CDR2 SYGAGS (reference sequence).